Shown below are 7 T cell receptor beta chains from a single sample sequenced in a study of vaccination effects on CD4 cells after COVID-19. Antigen-specific CD4+ T cells were first expanded with viral peptide pools by the ViraFEST assay and only then sequenced. CD4+ T cells were isolated after nine to ten days of culture. As their vaccination, participants received two doses of either BNT162b2 or mRNA-1273. Repertoires were generated with immunoSEQ multiplex PCR, while TCRdb's copy carries only in-frame clones and drops some. The sample shows tens of thousands of clones, 81% of them seen only once. These receptors have no known antigen. The material was CD4+ T cells from PBMCs cultured with SARS-CoV-2 spike peptides, obtained after COVID-19 vaccination. Source of these receptors: a human donor who received a COVID-19 vaccine. Some clones in this sample may be carry-over from other donors' samples.

The chain has TRBV5-8 and TRBJ1-2, with TRBD1 as a possible D gene (5 bases). Germline values: CDR1 SGHTS, CDR2 YDEGEE. The CDR3 runs 13 residues. V was clipped by 2 bases and J by 1 base, with 6 bases between them. The CDR3 protein is CASSFDSNYGYTF. As DNA, the CDR3 is TGTGCCAGCAGCTTCGACAGTAACTATGGCTACACCTTC. Looking up the rest from reference TRBV5-8 and TRBJ1-2 gives the full variable domain: EAGVTQSPTHLIKTRGQQATLRCSPISGHTSVYWYQQALGLGLQFLLWYDEGEERNRGNFPPRFSGRQFPNYSSELNVNALELEDSALYLCASSFDSNYGYTFGSGTRLTVV.

V usage is TRBV15 and J usage is TRBJ1-2; 7 bases match TRBD1. Germline V CDR1 and CDR2: LNHNV, YYDKDF (reference sequence). CDR3 size: 14 residues. V gave up 0 bases and J gave up 5 bases; unmatched junction bases: 3. CDR3 sequence reads: CATSRDQGGYGYTF. CDR3 in DNA: TGTGCCACCAGCAGAGATCAGGGGGGGTATGGCTACACCTTC. Using reference TRBV15 and TRBJ1-2 for the parts outside the CDR3, the full variable domain is DAMVIQNPRYQVTQFGKPVTLSCSQTLNHNVMYWYQQKSSQAPKLLFHYYDKDFNNEADTPDNFQSRRPNTSFCFLDIRSPGLGDTAMYLCATSRDQGGYGYTFGSGTRLTVV.

The chain joins TRBV7-2 to TRBJ2-3, with 7 nucleotides matching TRBD2. Germline values: CDR1 SGHTA, CDR2 FQGNSA. The CDR3 has 14 residues. Trimming cost V 4 bases and J 2 bases; bases outside gene matches: 3. In DNA form, the CDR3 reads TGTGCCAGCAGCTCCGGGACTAACACAGATACGCAGTATTTT. It translates to CASSSGTNTDTQYF. The full variable domain, completed using reference TRBV7-2 and TRBJ2-3, is GAGVSQSPSNKVTEKGKDVELRCDPISGHTALYWYRQSLGQGLEFLIYFQGNSAPDKSGLPSDRFSAERTGGSVSTLTIQRTQQEDSAVYLCASSSGTNTDTQYFGPGTRLTVL.

This CDR3 is CATSPSGAAYEQYV. The CDR3 bases are TGTGCCACCAGTCCTAGCGGGGCGGCCTACGAGCAGTACGTC. The chain has TRBV15 and TRBJ2-7, with 9 bases identical to TRBD2. This CDR3 contains 14 residues. The germline V gene has CDR1 LNHNV and CDR2 YYDKDF (reference sequence). Trimming cost V 6 bases and J 2 bases; bases outside gene matches: 5.

The chain links TRBV5-1 to TRBJ2-1; 7 nucleotides line up with TRBD1. CDR1 SGHRS and CDR2 YFSETQ come from the germline V gene. The CDR3 spans 15 residues. V lost 4 bases to trimming and J lost 3 bases; unmatched junction nucleotides: 7. The DNA of the CDR3 is TGCGCCAGCAGCACGCGACAGGGTAACTACAATGAGCAGTTCTTC. Residues: CASSTRQGNYNEQFF. Based on the CDR3 plus reference TRBV5-1 and TRBJ2-1, the full variable domain is KAGVTQTPRYLIKTRGQQVTLSCSPISGHRSVSWYQQTPGQGLQFLFEYFSETQRNKGNFPGRFSGRQFSNSRSEMNVSTLELGDSALYLCASSTRQGNYNEQFFGPGTRLTVL.

This rearrangement joins TRBV6-4 to TRBJ2-1, with TRBD2 matching over 7 bases. This CDR3 comprises 15 residues. The germline V gene has CDR1 MRHNA and CDR2 SNTAGT. The junction had 7 bases not matched to a gene; V was cut back by 4 bases and J by 4 bases. As DNA, the CDR3 is TGTGCCAGCAGTGTGGGGCTAGCGGAATACAATGAGCAGTTCTTC. Its translation is CASSVGLAEYNEQFF.

This chain joins TRBV5-1 and TRBJ2-5; D remains ambiguous. The V gene's germline CDR1 is SGHRS and CDR2 YFSETQ. V dropped 0 bases and J dropped 4 bases, with 16 bases sitting between them. The CDR3 covers 16 residues. CDR3 nucleotide sequence: TGCGCCAGCAGCTTGGCTTACGGTGGAGACCTAGAGACCCAGTACTTC. It encodes CASSLAYGGDLETQYF.